The rows below give T cell receptor beta chains drawn from one sample of a study of human thymus T cells. The assay was immunoSEQ multiplex PCR, and TCRdb's table has in-frame clones only and misses some. The data hold about 78,000 clones, with approximately 96% observed a single time. The sample was thymus tissue. All receptors come from a boy younger than two with a congenital heart defect but otherwise immunologically healthy. Each CDR3 is given with its conserved first and last residue. A D gene is named only where the DNA matches it firmly. Size values are once, few and many counts, or a class for expanded clones, and some rows have none.

d_gene	abundance	j_gene	v_gene	CDR3aa	CDR3nt
-	-	TRBJ2-2	TRBV4-3	CASSPSSAAELFF	TGCGCCAGCAGCCCCTCTAGCGCGGCGGAGCTGTTTTTT
-	once	TRBJ1-3	TRBV6-6	CASTRSTRVSGNTIYF	TGTGCCAGCACTCGTTCTACTCGGGTATCTGGAAACACCATATATTTT
TRBD1	once	TRBJ2-1	TRBV27	CASGERQGVGSYNEQFF	TGTGCCAGCGGAGAGAGACAGGGGGTAGGCTCCTACAATGAGCAGTTCTTC
TRBD1	once	TRBJ2-5	TRBV5-6	CASSLGQGWQETQYF	TGTGCCAGCAGCCTCGGACAGGGATGGCAAGAGACCCAGTACTTC
-	-	TRBJ2-1	TRBV7-9	CASSDRTGRLYYNEQFF	TGTGCCAGCAGCGACAGAACGGGACGGTTGTACTACAATGAGCAGTTCTTC
TRBD1	-	TRBJ2-7	TRBV12-5	CASGLTTGQIGSYEQYF	TGTGCTAGTGGTTTGACGACGGGACAGATCGGCTCCTACGAGCAGTACTTC
-	-	TRBJ1-5	TRBV5-8	CASRGVGQPQHF	TGTGCCAGCAGGGGAGTAGGTCAGCCCCAGCATTTT
TRBD1	-	TRBJ1-5	TRBV6-4	CASSTGTAYNQPQHF	TGTGCCAGCAGTACCGGGACAGCCTACAATCAGCCCCAGCATTTT
TRBD1	-	TRBJ1-4	TRBV5-1	CASRPRTGRFF	TGCGCCAGCAGACCCAGGACAGGACGGTTTTTT
-	-	TRBJ1-2	TRBV2	CASSDGTGSYGYTF	TGTGCCAGCAGTGACGGTACGGGAAGCTATGGCTACACCTTC
-	-	TRBJ1-1	TRBV4-3	CASSLKGREAFF	TGCGCCAGCAGCTTAAAGGGGCGTGAAGCTTTCTTT
TRBD2	-	TRBJ2-3	TRBV4-3	CASSQVPRSGGPTDTQYF	TGCGCCAGCAGCCAAGTTCCTCGGAGCGGGGGGCCCACAGATACGCAGTATTTT
TRBD2	once	TRBJ2-3	TRBV27	CASSLRLAGVADTQYF	TGTGCCAGCAGTTTAAGACTAGCGGGAGTGGCAGATACGCAGTATTTT
-	-	TRBJ2-5	TRBV29-1	CSVASLTRETQYF	TGCAGCGTTGCTTCTCTCACAAGGGAGACCCAGTACTTC
-	-	TRBJ1-2	TRBV7-9	CASSLSRGLGGYTF	TGTGCCAGCAGCTTATCCCGGGGTTTGGGTGGCTACACCTTC
TRBD1	-	TRBJ1-1	TRBV18	CASSQNNRGPMNTEAFF	TGTGCCAGCTCACAAAATAACAGGGGGCCGATGAACACTGAAGCTTTCTTT
-	-	TRBJ2-5	TRBV9	CASSVDTDEGGRETQYF	TGTGCCAGCAGCGTAGATACCGATGAGGGGGGCAGAGAGACCCAGTACTTC
TRBD1	-	TRBJ1-1	TRBV6-1	CASSTRHRGDTEAFF	TGTGCCAGCAGTACCCGACACAGGGGCGACACTGAAGCTTTCTTT
-	-	TRBJ2-7	TRBV27	CASRGSYEQYF	TGTGCCAGCCGAGGGTCTTACGAGCAGTACTTC
-	-	TRBJ2-2	TRBV10-2	CASSEGGELFF	TGCGCCAGCAGTGAGGGGGGGGAGCTGTTTTTT
TRBD1	-	TRBJ1-1	TRBV30	CAWSVRDRGVFLLAEAFF	TGTGCCTGGAGTGTACGGGACAGGGGGGTTTTTTTATTGGCTGAAGCTTTCTTT
-	-	TRBJ1-2	TRBV4-3	CASSQIGKAGPFFYGYTF	TGCGCCAGCAGCCAAATTGGGAAGGCAGGGCCCTTTTTTTACGGCTACACCTTC
-	-	TRBJ2-7	TRBV4-3	CASSRARSSYEQYF	TGCGCCAGCAGCCGAGCCAGGAGCTCCTACGAGCAGTACTTC
-	-	TRBJ2-1	TRBV19	CASKGTETTYNEQFF	TGTGCCAGTAAGGGGACGGAAACCACCTACAATGAGCAGTTCTTC
TRBD2	-	TRBJ2-5	TRBV29-1	CSVEDGRMGGIGETQYF	TGCAGCGTTGAAGATGGTAGAATGGGGGGGATTGGAGAGACCCAGTACTTC
-	-	TRBJ1-3	TRBV5-6	CASNQVAPSGNTIYF	TGTGCCAGCAACCAGGTGGCCCCCTCTGGAAACACCATATATTTT
-	-	TRBJ1-4	TRBV5-8	CASSLQVRSTNEKLFF	TGTGCCAGCAGCTTGCAGGTCCGGTCAACTAATGAAAAACTGTTTTTT
-	-	TRBJ1-4	TRBV7-9	CASSLDSWSSEEKLFF	TGTGCCAGCAGCTTGGACAGTTGGAGCTCGGAGGAAAAACTGTTTTTT
-	-	TRBJ1-5	TRBV27	CASSLIFGADQPQHF	TGTGCCAGCAGTTTGATCTTCGGTGCGGATCAGCCCCAGCATTTT
TRBD1	-	TRBJ2-1	TRBV25-1	CASRRGTGTGRNNEQFF	TGTGCCAGCAGGAGAGGGACCGGGACAGGGAGGAACAATGAGCAGTTCTTC
-	-	TRBJ2-2	TRBV14	CASSQDPVESAGELFF	TGTGCCAGCAGCCAAGATCCGGTAGAGTCCGCCGGGGAGCTGTTTTTT
-	-	TRBJ1-2	TRBV6-5	CASSAGVGYGYTF	TGTGCCAGCAGTGCAGGGGTCGGCTATGGCTACACCTTC
TRBD1	-	TRBJ1-2	TRBV27	CASSFKGQGPIGIGNYGYTF	TGTGCCAGCAGTTTTAAGGGACAGGGGCCGATTGGGATTGGGAACTATGGCTACACCTTC
-	-	TRBJ2-7	TRBV12-2	CASRLSPGNSYEQYF	TGTGCAAGTCGCTTATCCCCGGGGAACTCCTACGAGCAGTACTTC